A selection of T cell receptor beta chains follows, all from one sample in a study of shared clonotypes between healthy human individuals. The repertoire was sequenced with immunoSEQ multiplex PCR; TCRdb's copy has only in-frame clones and lacks some. The table has approximately 530,000 clones, 95% to 96% seen once. The material sequenced was naive CD4+ T cells sorted from blood. These receptors all come from a woman aged 25 to 39 in good health. Each CDR3 is given with its conserved first and last residue. The D gene is left open where the match is weak. Where a row states a size, it is once, few, many or the class of an expanded clone; other rows omit it.

clone_size | d_call | j_call | v_call | cdr3_aa | cdr3_nt
. | . | TRBJ2-2 | TRBV2 | CASRIQGPGELFF | TGTGCCAGCAGAATACAGGGACCCGGGGAGCTGTTTTTT
. | TRBD2 | TRBJ2-2 | TRBV6-7 | CASSYSDGWLAGTGELFF | TGTGCCAGCAGTTACAGCGACGGGTGGCTAGCGGGCACCGGGGAGCTGTTTTTT
. | TRBD2 | TRBJ2-1 | TRBV30 | CAWPGTSGRKSSYNEQFF | TGTGCCTGGCCCGGGACTAGCGGGAGGAAAAGCTCCTACAATGAGCAGTTCTTC
. | . | TRBJ2-6 | TRBV28 | CTTPCRGANVLTF | TGTACCACCCCCTGCCGCGGGGCCAACGTCCTGACTTTC
. | TRBD1 | TRBJ2-6 | TRBV28 | CASSRQGVSGANVLTF | TGTGCCAGCAGCAGACAGGGGGTGTCTGGGGCCAACGTCCTGACTTTC
once | TRBD2 | TRBJ2-1 | TRBV7-2 | CASSLGLADYNEQFF | TGTGCCAGCAGCTTAGGACTAGCGGACTACAATGAGCAGTTCTTC
. | . | TRBJ2-5 | TRBV29-1 | CSVVTPQETQYF | TGCAGCGTTGTGACTCCCCAAGAGACCCAGTACTTC
. | TRBD2 | TRBJ2-3 | TRBV29-1 | CSVPTSASTDTQYF | TGCAGCGTCCCGACTAGCGCTAGCACAGATACGCAGTATTTT
. | . | TRBJ2-1 | TRBV13 | CASSTTGTYNEQFF | TGTGCCAGCAGCACAACCGGGACCTACAATGAGCAGTTCTTC
. | TRBD1 | TRBJ1-4 | TRBV28 | CASSWHRGGNEKLFF | TGTGCCAGCAGTTGGCACAGGGGGGGGAATGAAAAACTGTTTTTT
. | TRBD1 | TRBJ1-2 | TRBV6-1 | CASSEALPQGVIYGYTF | TGTGCCAGCAGTGAAGCGCTTCCCCAGGGGGTCATCTATGGCTACACCTTC
. | . | TRBJ2-3 | TRBV5-1 | CASSQIRADTQYF | TGCGCCAGCAGCCAAATTCGGGCAGATACGCAGTATTTT
. | . | TRBJ2-1 | TRBV18 | CASSPNPPSSYNEQFF | TGTGCCAGCTCACCGAATCCGCCGAGCTCCTACAATGAGCAGTTCTTC
. | . | TRBJ2-7 | TRBV25-1 | CASSELGSTYEQYF | TGTGCCAGCAGTGAATTGGGGTCGACCTACGAGCAGTACTTC
. | TRBD1 | TRBJ1-4 | TRBV28 | CASSLGTVNEKLFF | TGTGCCAGCAGTTTAGGGACAGTTAATGAAAAACTGTTTTTT
few | TRBD2 | TRBJ2-5 | TRBV5-8 | CASSSLAQYQETQYF | TGTGCCAGCAGCTCACTAGCGCAGTACCAAGAGACCCAGTACTTC
. | . | TRBJ1-5 | TRBV19 | CASSIAGSQPQHF | TGTGCCAGTAGTATAGCGGGGAGTCAGCCCCAGCATTTT
. | . | TRBJ1-2 | TRBV15 | CATSRDSGLVDYGYTF | TGTGCCACCAGCAGAGATTCGGGCCTGGTGGACTATGGCTACACCTTC
. | . | TRBJ1-1 | TRBV11-2 | CASSSIRLRDPGSSTEAFF | TGTGCCAGCAGCTCGATTCGCCTCCGGGACCCCGGGAGTTCCACTGAAGCTTTCTTT
. | TRBD2 | TRBJ2-7 | TRBV28 | CASSHLSGGSSYEQYF | TGTGCCAGCAGTCACCTTAGCGGGGGGAGCTCCTACGAGCAGTACTTC